This is a list of T cell receptor beta chains from one sample in a study of T cell repertoires in cytomegalovirus infection. MiXCR, run by TCRdb on the reads, gives a single entry per CDR3 protein. The profile shows about 830,000 distinct CDR3 sequences, 30% to 35% of them singletons. Their target antigens are unknown. The sequencing here drew on cultured CD8+ T cells from PBMCs, taken from culture after CMV antigen stimulation. The receptors derive from a human donor in good health (CMV status not recorded). Some clones in this sample may be carry-over from other donors' samples. The CDR3 runs from the conserved cysteine through the conserved F or W. D genes are given only for firm matches. Clone size appears in some rows only: once, few, many, or a class for an expanded clone.

- TRBJ1-3 - TRBV12-3/TRBV12-4 CASSPRHTIYF TGTGCCAGCAGTCCTCGACACACCATATATTTT
- TRBJ2-5 - TRBV12-3/TRBV12-4 CASSPRVLPQETQYF TGTGCCAGCAGTCCCCGGGTCTTGCCTCAAGAGACCCAGTACTTC
many TRBJ2-1 - TRBV7-2 CASRELGNEQFF TGTGCCAGCAGGGAACTTGGGAATGAGCAGTTCTTC
few TRBJ2-1 - TRBV24-1 CATSDSGFVDEQFF TGTGCCACCAGTGATTCGGGGTTTGTCGATGAGCAGTTCTTC
few TRBJ2-1 - TRBV5-1 CASSSFTISSYNEQFF TGCGCCAGCAGCTCCTTCACTATCAGCTCCTACAATGAGCAGTTCTTC
- TRBJ1-2 - TRBV7-9 CASSFNSNYGYTF TGTGCCAGCAGCTTTAATTCTAACTATGGCTACACCTTC
- TRBJ1-1 - TRBV7-9 CASSFTPRTAPNTEAFF TGTGCCAGCAGCTTTACCCCTCGGACAGCCCCGAACACTGAAGCTTTCTTT
- TRBJ1-4 - TRBV6-5 CASSYYGTNEKLFF TGTGCCAGCAGTTACTACGGAACTAATGAAAAACTGTTTTTT
- TRBJ2-3 TRBD1 TRBV10-3 CAISESQGASSTDTQYF TGTGCCATCAGTGAGTCCCAGGGGGCGTCCAGCACAGATACGCAGTATTTT
many TRBJ2-2 - TRBV28 CASSLTRNTGELFF TGTGCCAGCAGTTTAACTCGGAACACCGGGGAGCTGTTTTTT
few TRBJ2-2 TRBD2 TRBV27 CASSPSGTSGGYTGELFF TGTGCCAGCAGCCCGAGCGGGACTAGCGGGGGGTACACCGGGGAGCTGTTTTTT
- TRBJ2-5 TRBD1 TRBV3-1 CASNQRDRGYQETQYF TGTGCCAGCAACCAACGTGACAGGGGGTACCAAGAGACCCAGTACTTC
many TRBJ2-7 TRBD1 TRBV7-6 CASRNDPTGTGVYEQYF TGTGCCAGCAGGAATGATCCCACCGGGACAGGGGTCTACGAGCAGTACTTC
- TRBJ1-5 - TRBV4-1 CASSQDDAGLNQPQHF TGCGCCAGCAGCCAAGATGATGCAGGCCTTAATCAGCCCCAGCATTTT
- TRBJ2-7 TRBD1 TRBV6-1 CAAPGQGFYEQYF TGTGCCGCCCCGGGACAGGGGTTCTACGAGCAGTACTTC
- TRBJ2-7 TRBD1 TRBV19 CASSIVDRGSEQYF TGTGCCAGTAGTATTGTGGACAGGGGAAGCGAGCAGTACTTC
few TRBJ2-5 - TRBV2 CASSVAGFYQETQYF TGTGCCAGCAGTGTGGCGGGGTTTTACCAAGAGACCCAGTACTTC
few TRBJ1-2 - TRBV7-4 CASSSAQGRHYGYTF TGTGCCAGCAGCTCTGCCCAGGGGCGGCACTATGGCTACACCTTC
many TRBJ1-6 - TRBV7-8 CASSLGPPARGNSPLHF TGTGCCAGCAGCTTAGGCCCACCTGCAAGAGGGAATTCACCCCTCCACTTT
- TRBJ2-7 - TRBV5-1 CASSRDAGSSYEQYF TGCGCCAGCAGCCGTGACGCAGGCAGCTCCTACGAGCAGTACTTC
- TRBJ1-5 - TRBV4-1 CASSQVLDNQPQHF TGCGCCAGCAGCCAAGTTTTGGACAATCAGCCCCAGCATTTT
many TRBJ1-1 - TRBV7-6 CASSPRNQGTEAFF TGTGCCAGCAGCCCCCGGAACCAGGGAACTGAAGCTTTCTTT
- TRBJ2-1 TRBD1 TRBV7-2 CASSLFLGQGPYNGQFF TGTGCCAGCAGCTTATTTCTTGGACAGGGCCCCTACAATGGGCAGTTCTTC
many TRBJ2-1 TRBD2 TRBV7-9 CASSSSGAYNEQFF TGTGCCAGCAGCTCTAGCGGAGCCTACAATGAGCAGTTCTTC
- TRBJ1-3 - TRBV7-2 CASSSYVGGYSGNTIYF TGTGCCAGCAGCTCCTATGTCGGGGGATACTCTGGAAACACCATATATTTT
- TRBJ2-4 - TRBV19 CTSSKGPSGKNIQYF TGTACCAGTAGTAAGGGCCCGTCAGGCAAAAACATTCAGTACTTC
few TRBJ1-4 TRBD1 TRBV7-2 CASSFLGQGATEKLFF TGTGCCAGCAGCTTCCTAGGACAGGGGGCAACGGAAAAACTGTTTTTT
few TRBJ2-6 TRBD1 TRBV2 CASTDEGAAGANVLTF TGTGCCAGCACCGACGAGGGGGCCGCTGGGGCCAACGTCCTGACTTTC
- TRBJ1-2 - TRBV5-5 CASTPWAEREYGYTF TGTGCCAGCACCCCTTGGGCGGAGCGGGAGTATGGCTACACCTTC
- TRBJ2-2 TRBD1 TRBV19 CASVRDRAYTGELFF TGTGCCAGTGTTCGGGACAGGGCTTACACCGGGGAGCTGTTTTTT
once TRBJ1-6 - TRBV5-6 CASSLSSGGSPLHF TGTGCCAGCAGCTTGAGTTCGGGGGGCTCACCCCTCCACTTT
- TRBJ1-2 - TRBV10-3 CAISGGDRYGYTF TGTGCCATCAGTGGGGGTGACCGCTATGGCTACACCTTC
few TRBJ2-7 - TRBV6-6 CASKTSPGRGDEQYF TGTGCCAGCAAAACGAGTCCAGGGAGGGGGGACGAGCAGTACTTC
once TRBJ1-1 TRBD1 TRBV4-1 CASSQGQGAGTEAFF TGCGCCAGCAGCCAAGGCCAGGGGGCGGGCACTGAAGCTTTCTTT
few TRBJ1-6 TRBD1 TRBV28 CASSGTGDSPLHF TGTGCCAGCAGCGGGACAGGGGATTCACCCCTCCACTTT
few TRBJ2-7 - TRBV6-1 CASGGGDGAYEQYF TGTGCCAGCGGGGGCGGGGACGGGGCCTACGAGCAGTACTTC
- TRBJ2-3 - TRBV7-6 CASSLRGAESTDTQYF TGTGCCAGCTCCCTCCGTGGTGCGGAATCCACAGATACGCAGTATTTT
- TRBJ2-2 TRBD2 TRBV27 CASTRGGGHTGELFF TGTGCCAGCACCCGAGGCGGGGGACACACCGGGGAGCTGTTTTTT
- TRBJ1-1 - TRBV27 CASSLTSGGYEAFF TGTGCCAGCAGTTTAACTTCGGGGGGGTATGAAGCTTTCTTT
- TRBJ1-5 - TRBV28 CASSLPSGANQPQHF TGTGCCAGCAGTCTCCCCTCGGGGGCCAATCAGCCCCAGCATTTT
many TRBJ1-5 TRBD1 TRBV27 CASSSSGGGRSNQPQHF TGTGCCAGCAGTTCCTCAGGGGGCGGGAGAAGCAATCAGCCCCAGCATTTT
few TRBJ2-1 TRBD2 TRBV23-1 CASSLSGTSGGSYNEQFF TGCGCCAGCAGCCTATCCGGGACTAGCGGGGGCTCCTACAATGAGCAGTTCTTC
- TRBJ2-7 TRBD1 TRBV29-1 CSVEGNPTGVDYEQYF TGCAGCGTTGAAGGAAATCCGACAGGGGTCGACTACGAGCAGTACTTC
few TRBJ2-3 TRBD2 TRBV4-3 CASSQEGRGDTQYF TGCGCCAGCAGCCAAGAAGGGCGGGGGGATACGCAGTATTTT
- TRBJ1-4 - TRBV7-6 CASRGGKTNEKLFF TGTGCCAGCCGCGGAGGAAAAACTAATGAAAAACTGTTTTTT
few TRBJ2-1 TRBD2 TRBV4-1 CASSQQGLAGGSYEQFF TGCGCCAGCAGCCAACAGGGACTAGCGGGGGGAAGCTATGAGCAGTTCTTC
few TRBJ1-1 - TRBV7-9 CASSLAPPGPGTNTEAFF TGTGCCAGCAGCTTAGCTCCACCGGGACCGGGGACGAACACTGAAGCTTTCTTT
few TRBJ2-2 - TRBV27 CASSLYRGRGGGELFF TGTGCCAGCAGTTTGTACAGGGGCCGCGGGGGCGGGGAGCTGTTTTTT
- TRBJ2-3 TRBD1 TRBV28 CASSLWGTGRTDTQYF TGTGCCAGCAGTTTATGGGGGACAGGGAGGACAGATACGCAGTATTTT
- TRBJ1-1 - TRBV27 CASSLFPGMNTEAFF TGTGCCAGCAGTTTATTCCCCGGGATGAACACTGAAGCTTTCTTT
- TRBJ2-1 - TRBV4-2 CASSPRGSGRYNEQFF TGTGCCAGCAGCCCTCGGGGCAGCGGAAGATACAATGAGCAGTTCTTC
- TRBJ1-5 - TRBV6-1 CASSEVGGNQPQHF TGTGCCAGCAGTGAAGTGGGGGGCAATCAGCCCCAGCATTTT
- TRBJ2-2 - TRBV12-3/TRBV12-4 CASSFLVGDHTGELFF TGTGCCAGCAGTTTTCTTGTGGGGGACCACACCGGGGAGCTGTTTTTT
- TRBJ2-3 TRBD2 TRBV2 CASSVETSGVWGDTQYF TGTGCCAGCAGTGTGGAGACTAGCGGGGTCTGGGGGGATACGCAGTATTTT
few TRBJ2-3 TRBD2 TRBV5-1 CASSFGLAGPGTDTQYF TGCGCCAGCAGCTTTGGACTAGCGGGACCCGGCACAGATACGCAGTATTTT
few TRBJ2-5 TRBD1 TRBV11-2 CASRSGQGVETQYF TGTGCCAGCAGGTCAGGACAGGGGGTGGAGACCCAGTACTTC
few TRBJ2-1 - TRBV6-5 CASSYAAETGLYNEQFF TGTGCCAGCAGTTACGCCGCAGAGACAGGCCTCTACAATGAGCAGTTCTTC
few TRBJ1-5 - TRBV2 CASSEIPERDQPQHF TGTGCCAGCAGTGAAATTCCTGAACGTGATCAGCCCCAGCATTTT
many TRBJ2-3 - TRBV7-2 CASSRRAGVTDTQYF TGTGCCAGCAGCCGACGTGCCGGGGTCACAGATACGCAGTATTTT
few TRBJ2-3 - TRBV27 CASSLRGSGTDTQYF TGTGCCAGCAGTTTACGGGGCTCGGGCACAGATACGCAGTATTTT